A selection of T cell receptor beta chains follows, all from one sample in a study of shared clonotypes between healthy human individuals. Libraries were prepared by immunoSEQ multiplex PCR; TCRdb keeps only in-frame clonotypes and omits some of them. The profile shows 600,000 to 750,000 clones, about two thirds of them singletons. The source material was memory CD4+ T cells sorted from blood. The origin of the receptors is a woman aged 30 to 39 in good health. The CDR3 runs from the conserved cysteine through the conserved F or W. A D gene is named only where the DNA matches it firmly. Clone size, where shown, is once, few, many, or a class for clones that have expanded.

CDR3 protein: CASSLRADTQYF
CDR3 DNA: TGTGCCAGCAGCCTTAGAGCAGATACGCAGTATTTT
J gene: TRBJ2-3
clone size: -
V gene: TRBV9
D gene: -

CDR3 protein: CASSLLGEYGYTF
CDR3 DNA: TGCGCCAGCAGCTTGCTGGGGGAGTATGGCTACACCTTC
J gene: TRBJ1-2
clone size: -
V gene: TRBV5-1
D gene: -

CDR3 protein: CASSQLLASTDTQYF
CDR3 DNA: TGCGCCAGCAGCCAACTACTAGCTAGCACAGATACGCAGTATTTT
J gene: TRBJ2-3
clone size: -
V gene: TRBV4-1
D gene: -

CDR3 protein: CASSVGSSGNTIYF
CDR3 DNA: TGCGCCAGCAGTGTCGGTAGCTCTGGAAACACCATATATTTT
J gene: TRBJ1-3
clone size: -
V gene: TRBV10-2
D gene: -

CDR3 protein: CASSSPGLNSGANVLTF
CDR3 DNA: TGTGCCAGCAGTTCCCCGGGACTCAACTCTGGGGCCAACGTCCTGACTTTC
J gene: TRBJ2-6
clone size: once
V gene: TRBV27
D gene: -

CDR3 protein: CALGLAGGLEQYF
CDR3 DNA: TGTGCCCTCGGCCTAGCGGGAGGGCTCGAGCAGTACTTC
J gene: TRBJ2-7
clone size: -
V gene: TRBV28
D gene: TRBD2

CDR3 protein: CASSSGIAGDTGELFF
CDR3 DNA: TGTGCCAGCAGCTCCGGGATAGCGGGGGACACCGGGGAGCTGTTTTTT
J gene: TRBJ2-2
clone size: -
V gene: TRBV11-1
D gene: TRBD2

CDR3 protein: CASSLDRTNYGYTF
CDR3 DNA: TGTGCCAGCAGTCTCGACAGGACGAACTATGGCTACACCTTC
J gene: TRBJ1-2
clone size: -
V gene: TRBV6-1
D gene: -

CDR3 protein: CASSSTSGRFF
CDR3 DNA: TGCGCCAGCAGTTCCACTAGCGGGAGGTTCTTC
J gene: TRBJ2-1
clone size: -
V gene: TRBV10-1
D gene: TRBD2

CDR3 protein: CASSSTAGESIGTQYF
CDR3 DNA: TGTGCCAGCAGCTCTACCGCCGGGGAGAGTATCGGGACCCAGTACTTC
J gene: TRBJ2-5
clone size: -
V gene: TRBV7-7
D gene: -

CDR3 protein: CASSAEQGTQPQHF
CDR3 DNA: TGTGCCAGCAGCGCAGAACAGGGAACACAGCCCCAGCATTTT
J gene: TRBJ1-5
clone size: -
V gene: TRBV9
D gene: -

CDR3 protein: CASSLAPPHGLPTYEQYF
CDR3 DNA: TGCGCCAGCAGCTTGGCCCCCCCCCACGGACTACCGACCTACGAGCAGTACTTC
J gene: TRBJ2-7
clone size: -
V gene: TRBV5-1
D gene: -

CDR3 protein: CASSLSPLAGGSYNEQFF
CDR3 DNA: TGTGCCAGTAGTCTATCACCCCTAGCGGGAGGCAGTTACAATGAGCAGTTCTTC
J gene: TRBJ2-1
clone size: -
V gene: TRBV19
D gene: TRBD2

CDR3 protein: CSDPRTSGSPEQFF
CDR3 DNA: TGCAGCGATCCTCGGACTAGCGGGAGTCCCGAGCAGTTCTTC
J gene: TRBJ2-1
clone size: once
V gene: TRBV29-1
D gene: TRBD2

CDR3 protein: CASSFRSSGRDEQYF
CDR3 DNA: TGTGCCAGCAGCTTCAGGTCTAGCGGGAGGGATGAGCAGTACTTC
J gene: TRBJ2-7
clone size: -
V gene: TRBV5-4
D gene: TRBD2

CDR3 protein: CAWVPGAGANVLTF
CDR3 DNA: TGTGCCTGGGTCCCCGGAGCCGGGGCCAACGTCCTGACTTTC
J gene: TRBJ2-6
clone size: -
V gene: TRBV30
D gene: -

CDR3 protein: CASRREGLLLAEQYF
CDR3 DNA: TGTGCCAGCCGGCGGGAAGGATTGCTCTTGGCCGAGCAGTACTTC
J gene: TRBJ2-7
clone size: -
V gene: TRBV27
D gene: -

CDR3 protein: CASRGQGDTEAFF
CDR3 DNA: TGCGCCAGCAGGGGACAGGGTGACACTGAAGCTTTCTTT
J gene: TRBJ1-1
clone size: -
V gene: TRBV10-1
D gene: TRBD1

CDR3 protein: CASRKGVGYEQFF
CDR3 DNA: TGTGCCAGCAGGAAAGGAGTCGGGTATGAGCAGTTCTTC
J gene: TRBJ2-1
clone size: -
V gene: TRBV2
D gene: -

CDR3 protein: CASSQGDREGDQPQHF
CDR3 DNA: TGTGCCAGCAGCCAAGGGGACAGGGAAGGGGATCAGCCCCAGCATTTT
J gene: TRBJ1-5
clone size: -
V gene: TRBV4-2
D gene: TRBD1